This TCR beta chain derives from a study of vaccination effects on CD4 cells after COVID-19. Ahead of sequencing, the ViraFEST assay grew antigen-specific CD4+ T cells using viral peptide pools. Cells that had been cultured for nine to eleven days were the source of isolated CD4+ T cells. As regards this clone: Its antigen is not identified. A junction end diverges from the germline sequence, so it may reflect a read error.

The CDR3 consists of 11 residues. The germline V gene encodes CDR1 MNHEY and CDR2 SMNVEV (reference sequence). The table came from immunoSEQ multiplex PCR; TCRdb's copy has only in-frame clones and leaves some out. Found here are more than 11,000 clones, 76% of them singletons; the top ten hold about 26%. The sequence came from a human donor who received a COVID-19 vaccine. The specimen comprised CD4+ T cells from PBMCs cultured with HCoV-229E spike peptides, sampled before COVID-19 vaccination. The V and J genes are TRBV27 and TRBJ2-7; D might be TRBD1 (8 bases). DNA of the CDR3: TGTGCCAGCTCGGGGAGGGACAGGTTAACATTC. It codes for CASSGRDRLTF.